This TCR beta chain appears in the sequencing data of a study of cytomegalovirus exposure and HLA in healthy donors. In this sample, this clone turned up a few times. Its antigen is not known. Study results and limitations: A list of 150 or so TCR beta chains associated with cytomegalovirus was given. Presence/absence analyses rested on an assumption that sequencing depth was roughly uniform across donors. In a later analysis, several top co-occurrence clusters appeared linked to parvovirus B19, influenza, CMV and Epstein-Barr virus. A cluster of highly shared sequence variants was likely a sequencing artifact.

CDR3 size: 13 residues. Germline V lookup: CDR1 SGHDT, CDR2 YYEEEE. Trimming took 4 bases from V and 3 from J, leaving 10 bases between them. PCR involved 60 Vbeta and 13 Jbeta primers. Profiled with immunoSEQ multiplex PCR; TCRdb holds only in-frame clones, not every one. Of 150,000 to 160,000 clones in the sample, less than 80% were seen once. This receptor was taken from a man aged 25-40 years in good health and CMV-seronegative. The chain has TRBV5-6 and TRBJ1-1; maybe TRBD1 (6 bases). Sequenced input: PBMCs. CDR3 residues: CASSPQGHTEAFF. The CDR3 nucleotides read TGTGCCAGCAGCCCACAGGGTCACACTGAAGCTTTCTTT.